Listed here are 10 T cell receptor beta chains from one sample, sequenced in a study of blood T cells in healthy people across ages. The use of a sample-barcoded 5' primer and a J-beta primer mix characterized a second PCR of about 7 to 12 cycles. Via MiXCR, TCRdb re-called the 5' RACE reads, giving one row per CDR3 protein. The repertoire holds over a million distinct CDR3 sequences, with 35% to 45% as singletons. What was sequenced was blood. The receptors were gathered from a woman aged 18-29 years in good health.

This clonotype was seen a single time. CDR3 loop: CASSLEPGQGNTEAFF. The CDR3 coding sequence is TGCGCCAGCAGCTTGGAACCCGGGCAGGGGAACACTGAAGCTTTCTTT. This chain uses TRBV5-1 with TRBJ1-1, with D possibly matching TRBD1 (5 bases). V was cut by 0 bases and J by 1 base, with 13 bases left in between. The CDR3 has 16 amino acids. Germline CDR1 SGHRS, CDR2 YFSETQ.

This clonotype was found a few times. This rearrangement joins TRBV18 to TRBJ2-5; 8 bases map to TRBD1. Germline V gene sequence: CDR1 KGHSH, CDR2 LQKENI. The CDR3 loop spans 17 amino acids. Trimming took 3 bases from V and 0 from J; bases not matched to a gene: 9. CDR3 sequence (DNA): TGTGCCAGCTCACCTCCCCGGACAGGGCCCAACCAAGAGACCCAGTACTTC. Protein: CASSPPRTGPNQETQYF.

In this sample, this clonotype turned up many times. This chain uses TRBV27 with TRBJ1-2, with no clear D. With 3 bases removed from V and 2 bases from J, the gap between germline ends came to 7 bases. The CDR3 sequence is 13 residues long. Looked up from germline, CDR1 is MNHEY and CDR2 is SMNVEV (reference sequence). This CDR3 reads CASSFTPNYGYTF. For the CDR3, the DNA is TGTGCCAGCAGTTTTACTCCCAACTATGGCTACACCTTC.

This clonotype was seen a handful of times. CDR3 bases: TGTGCCAGCAGTTCGACAGGACCCTATGGCTACACCTTC. It is translated as CASSSTGPYGYTF. The rearrangement joins TRBV6-5 to TRBJ1-2, with D possibly matching TRBD1 (6 bases). Germline CDR1 and CDR2: MNHEY and SVGAGI. The CDR3 runs 13 residues. V lost 4 bases and J lost 4, with 10 bases in between.

The chain carries TRBV7-9 and TRBJ2-3, with D tentatively TRBD1 (6 bases). Germline V gives CDR1 SEHNR, CDR2 FQNEAQ (reference sequence). This CDR3 is 16 amino acids long. V was clipped by 4 bases and J by 0 bases, with 14 bases between them. The CDR3 loop reads CASSSLTGLSTDTQYF. CDR3 in DNA: TGTGCCAGCAGCTCCCTGACAGGACTCAGCACAGATACGCAGTATTTT.

This clonotype was seen only a few times. J is TRBJ1-2 and V is TRBV11-2; D is undetermined. Germline assignment: CDR1 SGHAT and CDR2 FQNNGV. This CDR3 is built from 16 residues. Trimming pared 1 base from V and 8 bases from J, leaving 20 bases between. The CDR3 region is CASSLGGGGRIGGYTF. Written as DNA, the CDR3 is TGTGCCAGCAGCTTAGGAGGTGGTGGGCGGATAGGGGGCTACACCTTC.

Many counts were recorded for this clonotype. The chain joins TRBV4-1 to TRBJ2-3, with TRBD2 as a possible D gene (7 bases). The CDR3 is 15 residues long. Germline V lookup: CDR1 MGHRA, CDR2 YSYEKL. V shed 1 base and J shed 3 bases, with 11 bases lying between them. The CDR3 coding sequence is TGCGCCAGCAGCCAAGCGGGGGGCACTACAGATACGCAGTATTTT. Protein product: CASSQAGGTTDTQYF.

The chain recombines TRBV4-1 with TRBJ2-7; the match to TRBD1 covers 8 bases. The CDR3 consists of 15 residues. Germline V gene data show CDR1 as MGHRA and CDR2 as YSYEKL. With V trimmed by 4 bases and J by 1 base, 6 bases remained unmatched. The CDR3: CASSPMGTGSYEQYF. In DNA, the CDR3 is TGCGCCAGCAGCCCGATGGGGACAGGATCCTACGAGCAGTACTTC.

The chain combines TRBV7-9 with TRBJ1-2; D call uncertain. Trimming shortened V by 8 bases and J by 5 bases, and 6 bases separated the two germline ends. CDR3 length: 10 amino acids. The V gene's germline CDR1 is SEHNR and CDR2 FQNEAQ (reference sequence). CDR3 coding DNA: TGTGCCAGCGACTCTTATGGCTACACCTTC. Protein sequence: CASDSYGYTF.

V gene TRBV12-3 or TRBV12-4 combines with J gene TRBJ2-1; 10 positions match TRBD2. CDR3 length: 15 residues. The ends lost 5 bases at V and 5 bases at J; junction bases unmatched: 6. The CDR3, as DNA: TGTGCCAGCAGTCTGAACCTAGCGGGAGACAATGAGCAGTTCTTC. It yields the protein CASSLNLAGDNEQFF.